This T cell receptor beta chain was sequenced during a study of T cells and Merkel cell carcinoma outcomes. TCRdb keeps only in-frame clones here, not all; method: immunoSEQ multiplex PCR. The sample contains 11,000 to 15,000 clones, roughly 92% of which appear only once. From germline, CDR1 is MDHEN and CDR2 SYDVKM. The CDR3 sequence is 13 residues long. V lost 4 bases to trimming and J lost 3 bases, with 10 bases between them. The J gene is TRBJ2-7, the V gene TRBV28; a weak D match, TRBD1 (5 bases). The receptor comes from a human donor with Merkel cell carcinoma. The sample was tumor tissue from Merkel cell carcinoma. CDR3 region: CASSSGHLYEQYF. The CDR3 DNA is TGTGCCAGCAGTTCCGGACACCTCTACGAGCAGTACTTC.